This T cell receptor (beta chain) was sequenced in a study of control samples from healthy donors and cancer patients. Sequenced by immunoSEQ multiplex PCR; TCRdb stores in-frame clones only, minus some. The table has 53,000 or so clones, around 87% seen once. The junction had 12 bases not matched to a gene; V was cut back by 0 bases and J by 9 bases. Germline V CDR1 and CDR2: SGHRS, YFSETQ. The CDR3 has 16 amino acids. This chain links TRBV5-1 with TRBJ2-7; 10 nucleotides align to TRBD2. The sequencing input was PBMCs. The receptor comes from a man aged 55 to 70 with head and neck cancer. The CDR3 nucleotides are TGCGCCAGCAGCTTGGAAGCTAGCGGGGGCCTAAAGGGGCAGTACTTC. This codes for CASSLEASGGLKGQYF.